This is a list of T cell receptor beta chains from one sample in a study of molecular identifiers for immune sequencing clone quantification. Each CDR3 protein gets one entry after TCRdb re-called the PCR reads with MiXCR. The data contain roughly 300,000 distinct CDR3 sequences, roughly 24% of them singletons. Sequenced sample: naive CD8+ T cells from blood, with Jurkat cell RNA spiked in. The receptors were gathered from a human donor in good health. Some libraries in this study had Jurkat cell RNA spiked in. Each CDR3 is given with its conserved first and last residue. Fields, in order: clone size, V gene, D gene, J gene, CDR3 DNA, CDR3 protein. The D gene is left open where the match is weak. Rows give clone size only sometimes, using once, few, many, or a class for an expanded clone.

-	TRBV7-9	TRBD1	TRBJ2-3	TGTGCCAGCAGGCACAGGGGAAGCACAGATACGCAGTATTTT	CASRHRGSTDTQYF
-	TRBV7-9	-	TRBJ2-7	TGTGCCAGCAACTTAGCTGTTGGCTACAAGCAATACTTC	CASNLAVGYKQYF
many	TRBV9	-	TRBJ1-1	TGTGCCAGCAGCGTAGCGTCAGGCACTGAAGCTTTCTTT	CASSVASGTEAFF
few	TRBV27	TRBD2	TRBJ2-2	TGTGCCAGCAGTCTTGGGACTAGCGGGATGGGGGAGCTGTTTTTT	CASSLGTSGMGELFF
many	TRBV6-5	-	TRBJ2-7	TGTGCCAGCAGTTACCTGTCCGCAACCTACGAGCAGTACTTC	CASSYLSATYEQYF
few	TRBV5-6	-	TRBJ2-3	TGTGCCAGCAGCTCAGGGGTGACAGATACGCAGTATTTT	CASSSGVTDTQYF
-	TRBV4-3	TRBD2	TRBJ2-1	TGCGCCAGCAGCCCAAGCGGGGGGAGGACGCTCCACAATGAGCAGTTCTTC	CASSPSGGRTLHNEQFF
many	TRBV28	-	TRBJ1-1	TGTGCCAGCAGCAAACGCGTAGGGAACACTGAAGCTTTCTTT	CASSKRVGNTEAFF
few	TRBV2	-	TRBJ2-7	TGTGCCAGCAGTGATATTGCCTACGAGCAGTACTTC	CASSDIAYEQYF
many	TRBV9	-	TRBJ2-3	TGTGCCAGCAGCGTAGGGGGTCCCGCAGATACGCAGTATTTT	CASSVGGPADTQYF
many	TRBV27	-	TRBJ1-1	TGTGCCACCATGAACCTCCAGGGAGGTACTGAAGCTTTCTTT	CATMNLQGGTEAFF
many	TRBV14	TRBD1	TRBJ2-2	TGTGCCAGCAGCCAATTTGGACAGGGGGCGACGGAGCTGTTTTTT	CASSQFGQGATELFF
few	TRBV3-1	TRBD2	TRBJ2-1	TGTGCCAGCAGCCAAGATGGCGGGAGGGGCAACAATGAGCAGTTCTTC	CASSQDGGRGNNEQFF
many	TRBV4-1	-	TRBJ1-4	TGCGCCAGCAGCACCCGTCAAGGCCCTAATGAAAAACTGTTTTTT	CASSTRQGPNEKLFF
-	TRBV11-2	TRBD2	TRBJ2-1	TGTGCCAGCAAACAATGGGGGGGACTGACCCTCGGCGATGAGCAGTTCTTC	CASKQWGGLTLGDEQFF
-	TRBV20-1	-	TRBJ2-3	TGCAGTGCTAGCGCTCGGCCAACTAGGCCCAGCACAGATACGCAGTATTTT	CSASARPTRPSTDTQYF
few	TRBV28	-	TRBJ2-7	TGTGCCAGCAGTTTTCAGAGCTCCTACGAGCAGTACTTC	CASSFQSSYEQYF
-	TRBV4-3	-	TRBJ2-7	TGCGCCAGCAGCCAAGATGGGTCGGGGCTGGGCATCTACGAGCAGTACTTC	CASSQDGSGLGIYEQYF
-	TRBV24-1	-	TRBJ1-1	TGTGCCACCAGTGAGCTCACCACTGACAGGAATGAAGCTTTCTTT	CATSELTTDRNEAFF
few	TRBV27	TRBD2	TRBJ2-7	TGTGCCAGCAGTTACGGGGGGGGGAGAGCCGAGCAGTACTTC	CASSYGGGRAEQYF
-	TRBV25-1	-	TRBJ2-3	TGTGCCAGCAGACTTAGCGGTAGCACAGATACGCAGTATTTT	CASRLSGSTDTQYF
few	TRBV12-3/TRBV12-4	-	TRBJ1-2	TGTGCCAGCACTCCGGACAGTAACTATGGCTACACCTTC	CASTPDSNYGYTF
many	TRBV29-1	-	TRBJ2-6	TGCAGCGTTGCAGGGTCCGGGGCCAACGTCCTGACTTTC	CSVAGSGANVLTF
many	TRBV6-2/TRBV6-3	-	TRBJ1-1	TGTGCCAGCAGGACAGGTGGTCGCACTGAAGCTTTCTTT	CASRTGGRTEAFF
few	TRBV7-2	-	TRBJ2-1	TGTGCCAGCAGCATCACCCGGGACGGGCACAATGAGCAGTTCTTC	CASSITRDGHNEQFF
many	TRBV7-9	-	TRBJ1-1	TGTGCCAGCAGCTTTTCCGGGGGCGTGAACACTGAAGCTTTCTTT	CASSFSGGVNTEAFF
-	TRBV19	-	TRBJ2-7	TGTGCCAGTAGTATAGCAACGGGAATTGACTACGAGCAGTACTTC	CASSIATGIDYEQYF
many	TRBV7-9	TRBD2	TRBJ2-3	TGTGCCAGCAGCGTGTACACTAGCGGGACCACAGATACGCAGTATTTT	CASSVYTSGTTDTQYF
many	TRBV19	TRBD2	TRBJ2-7	TGTGCCAGTAGCGGTCCGGGACTAGGGGACTACGAGCAGTACTTC	CASSGPGLGDYEQYF
few	TRBV11-2	TRBD1	TRBJ2-1	TGTGCCAGCAGCTTAGTGACAGGGGCCCACTCCTACAATGAGCAGTTCTTC	CASSLVTGAHSYNEQFF
many	TRBV7-9	-	TRBJ1-5	TGTGCCAGCAGCTTAGGGGGGGTTCAGCCCCAGCATTTT	CASSLGGVQPQHF
few	TRBV20-1	TRBD2	TRBJ2-5	TGCAGTGCTAGACCCTCTCGGCGGGGGGGCCTATGGGAGACCCAGTACTTC	CSARPSRRGGLWETQYF
many	TRBV10-2	-	TRBJ2-3	TGCGCCAGCAGTGGTCCCCAGGATACGCAGTATTTT	CASSGPQDTQYF
many	TRBV12-5	-	TRBJ1-5	TGTGCTAGTGGGAGGGGGGATAGCAATCAGCCCCAGCATTTT	CASGRGDSNQPQHF
many	TRBV28	-	TRBJ2-7	TGTGCCAGCAGTCTACGCAGGGGACCGACCTACGAGCAGTACTTC	CASSLRRGPTYEQYF
few	TRBV4-3	TRBD2	TRBJ2-1	TGCGCCAGCAGCCAAAACCCCTTAACCGGCGGGAGTAGGAATGAGCAGTTCTTC	CASSQNPLTGGSRNEQFF
-	TRBV5-6	-	TRBJ2-1	TGTGCCAGCAGCTCCAAACAATACGGGGTATATGAGCAGCTCTTC	CASSSKQYGVYEQLF
-	TRBV5-1	TRBD1	TRBJ2-7	TGCACCAGCAGCCTGGGACAGTCCTACGAGCAGTACTTC	CTSSLGQSYEQYF
-	TRBV12-3/TRBV12-4	TRBD2	TRBJ2-5	TGTGCCAGCAGTTCAGGGACTAGCGGGAGAGGGGGTTACCAAGAGACCCAGTACTTC	CASSSGTSGRGGYQETQYF
few	TRBV5-1	-	TRBJ1-1	TGCGCCAGCAGAAGTGGGGGCGGGACATTTGGTGAAACTTTCTTT	CASRSGGGTFGETFF
many	TRBV29-1	-	TRBJ2-6	TGCAGCGTTGAAGATCTTGACGGATCAAGCTCTGGGGCCAACGTCCTGACTTTC	CSVEDLDGSSSGANVLTF
-	TRBV27	-	TRBJ2-6	TGTGCCAGCAGCCCCGGGGCCTTCTCTGGGGCCAACGTCCTGACTTTC	CASSPGAFSGANVLTF
many	TRBV2	-	TRBJ2-5	TGTGCCAGCAGTGCGGGCCTGGGGTGGGTACAAGAGACCCAGTACTTC	CASSAGLGWVQETQYF
-	TRBV28	-	TRBJ1-5	TGTGCCAGCGGTTTTGTCCAGGGGCCGGGACAGCCCCAGCATTTT	CASGFVQGPGQPQHF
-	TRBV5-1	TRBD2	TRBJ2-7	TGCGCCAGCAGCTTAGCGGGAGGGCGGTACGAGCAGTACTTC	CASSLAGGRYEQYF
-	TRBV14	TRBD2	TRBJ2-7	TGTGCCAGCAGCCAAGATGGTTACGCTAGCGGAGGCTTTCAGAGGATGTTCTACGAGCAGTACTTC	CASSQDGYASGGFQRMFYEQYF
many	TRBV20-1	-	TRBJ2-2	TGCAGTGCTAGAGATCTAAGGGCCGGGGAGCTGTTTTTT	CSARDLRAGELFF
many	TRBV4-3	-	TRBJ1-5	TGCGCCAGCAGCCAAGATGGAGGGGGGAATCAGCCCCAGCATTTT	CASSQDGGGNQPQHF
-	TRBV24-1	TRBD2	TRBJ2-1	TGTGCCACCAGTGTAGCGGGAGGGCCCGGCCCCTACAATGAGCAGTTCTTC	CATSVAGGPGPYNEQFF
few	TRBV12-3/TRBV12-4	TRBD2	TRBJ2-3	TGTGCCAGCAGTTTTGCCCCGGGACTAGCGGTAGATACGCAGTATTTT	CASSFAPGLAVDTQYF
-	TRBV6-1	-	TRBJ2-7	TGTGCCAGCAGCGCACAGCAGAGATACTACGAGCAGTACTTC	CASSAQQRYYEQYF
few	TRBV11-2	-	TRBJ1-1	TGTGCCAGCAGCAGACTGGTTGGGCTCTTGAACACTGAAGCTTTCTTT	CASSRLVGLLNTEAFF
many	TRBV11-2	-	TRBJ2-5	TGTGCCAGCAGCCCCAAAACAGGGCGAGAGACCCAGTACTTC	CASSPKTGRETQYF